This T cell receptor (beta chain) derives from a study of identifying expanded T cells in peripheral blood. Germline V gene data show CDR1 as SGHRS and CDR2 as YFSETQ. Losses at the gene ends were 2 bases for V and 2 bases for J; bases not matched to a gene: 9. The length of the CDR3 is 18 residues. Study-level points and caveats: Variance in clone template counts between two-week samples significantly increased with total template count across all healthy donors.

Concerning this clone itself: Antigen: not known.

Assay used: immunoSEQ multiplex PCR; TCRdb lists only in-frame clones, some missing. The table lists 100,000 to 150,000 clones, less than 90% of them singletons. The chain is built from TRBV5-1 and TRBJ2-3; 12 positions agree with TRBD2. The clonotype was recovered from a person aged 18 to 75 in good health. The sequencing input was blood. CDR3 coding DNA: TGCGCCAGCAGCTTCGGGCCTAGCGGGAGGGATTACACAGATACGCAGTATTTT. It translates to CASSFGPSGRDYTDTQYF.